The T cell receptor (beta chain) described here comes from a study of shared clonotypes between healthy human individuals. Turning to the study itself: Donors, aged 18 to 49, were a couple of women and a few men. Three plates were used per donor for CD4 naive, three for CD4 memory, two for CD8 naive and one for CD8 memory.

TCRdb's copy holds only in-frame clones and misses some; the assay was immunoSEQ multiplex PCR. The sample shows roughly 2.5 million clones, approximately 92% of them seen only once. Trimming cost V 3 bases and J 16 bases, with 13 bases left between them. Per germline, CDR1 LGHNA and CDR2 YSLEER. This CDR3 has 11 amino acids. A note on this clone: Its target is not known.

Whole-study findings and limits: Specimens sampled were limited to blood, with tissue repertoires likely differing. The study generally estimated greater richness for naive than memory subsets.

The sequenced sample was naive CD4+ T cells sorted from blood. Subset specified: CD45RA+ positively selected. The clonotype was recovered from a man aged 18 to 35 in good health. The chain combines TRBV4-3 with TRBJ2-1, with D maybe TRBD2 (6 bases). The CDR3 DNA reads TGCGCCAGCAGCCAGGGGGGTATGAACTTCTTC. Protein sequence: CASSQGGMNFF.